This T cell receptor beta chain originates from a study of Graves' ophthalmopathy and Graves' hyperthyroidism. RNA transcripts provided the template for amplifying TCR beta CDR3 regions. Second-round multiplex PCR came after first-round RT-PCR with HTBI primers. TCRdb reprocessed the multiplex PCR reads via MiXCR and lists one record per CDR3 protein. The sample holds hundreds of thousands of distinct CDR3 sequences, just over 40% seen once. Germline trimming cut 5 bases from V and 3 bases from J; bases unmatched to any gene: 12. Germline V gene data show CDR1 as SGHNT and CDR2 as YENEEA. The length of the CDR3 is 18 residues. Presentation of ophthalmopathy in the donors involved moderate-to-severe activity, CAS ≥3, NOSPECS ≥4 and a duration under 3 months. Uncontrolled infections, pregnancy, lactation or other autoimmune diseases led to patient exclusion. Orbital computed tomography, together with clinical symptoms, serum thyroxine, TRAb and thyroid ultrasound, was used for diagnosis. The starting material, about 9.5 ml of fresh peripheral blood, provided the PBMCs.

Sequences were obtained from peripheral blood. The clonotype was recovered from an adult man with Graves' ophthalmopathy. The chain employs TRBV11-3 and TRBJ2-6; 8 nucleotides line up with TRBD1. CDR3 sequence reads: CASSQAPGGFDGANVLTF. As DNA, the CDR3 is TGTGCCAGCAGCCAAGCCCCAGGGGGCTTTGATGGGGCCAACGTCCTGACTTTC.